A single sample is the source of the 8 T cell receptor beta chains below, sequenced in a study of blood T cells in healthy people across ages. Sample-barcoded 5' priming and a J-beta primer mix drove a second PCR of 7 to 11 cycles. TCRdb fed the 5' RACE reads into MiXCR, producing one record per CDR3 protein. Of about 1.8 million distinct CDR3 sequences in the sample, around half were seen once. Material for sequencing was blood. Receptors were obtained from a woman aged 35 to 49 in good health.

The chain couples TRBV29-1 to TRBJ1-2; TRBD1 aligns across 8 bases. CDR1 and CDR2 from the germline V gene are SQVTM and ANQGSEA. This CDR3 has 14 amino acids. Germline trimming cut 2 bases from V and 5 bases from J; bases unmatched to any gene: 7. The CDR3 reads CSVEKGTGSYGYTF. Written as DNA, the CDR3 is TGCAGCGTTGAAAAGGGGACAGGATCTTATGGCTACACCTTC.

This clonotype was seen once. The chain joins TRBV4-3 to TRBJ2-1, with 12 bases identical to TRBD2. Germline CDR1 and CDR2: LGHNA and YSLEER. The CDR3 runs 17 residues. The V and J ends lost 5 bases and 4 bases, in that order; junction bases with no gene match: 9. The CDR3 here is CASSTSSGGARYNEQFF. For the CDR3, the DNA is TGCGCCAGCAGCACCTCTAGCGGGGGGGCTCGGTACAATGAGCAGTTCTTC.

This clonotype was seen a single time. The V call is TRBV20-1, the J call TRBJ1-2, with no clear D. CDR1 is DFQATT, CDR2 SNEGSKA, per germline (reference sequence). The CDR3 totals 17 residues. The V end lost 1 base, the J end lost 0 bases, and 18 bases lay between the germline ends. The chain's CDR3 is CSARGGGGSPTNYGYTF. CDR3 DNA sequence: TGCAGTGCTAGAGGGGGTGGAGGGAGCCCAACTAACTATGGCTACACCTTC.

The chain links TRBV9 to TRBJ2-5; 7 bases map to TRBD1. V gave up 0 bases and J gave up 4 bases; unmatched junction bases: 9. Per germline, CDR1 SGDLS and CDR2 YYNGEE. The CDR3 sequence is 16 residues long. The CDR3 region is CASSVGAGGVAETQYF. CDR3 nucleotide sequence: TGTGCCAGCAGCGTAGGAGCAGGGGGAGTGGCAGAGACCCAGTACTTC. The full variable domain, completed using reference TRBV9 and TRBJ2-5, is DSGVTQTPKHLITATGQRVTLRCSPRSGDLSVYWYQQSLDQGLQFLIQYYNGEERAKGNILERFSAQQFPDLHSELNLSSLELGDSALYFCASSVGAGGVAETQYFGPGTRLLVL.

This clonotype was seen a few times. The chain links TRBV6-5 to TRBJ2-7, with D tentatively TRBD2 (5 bases). The CDR3 totals 21 residues. V was clipped by 2 bases and J by 2 bases, with 31 bases between them. Germline CDR1 and CDR2: MNHEY and SVGAGI. The CDR3 DNA reads as TGTGCCAGCAGTTACGCCAATTCGGAGGTCGCCCATACTCCAGGAACCTACGAGCAGTACTTC. This codes for CASSYANSEVAHTPGTYEQYF.

This clonotype has only a few counts. This chain links TRBV20-1 with TRBJ1-2; D possibly corresponds to TRBD1 (5 bases). The V gene lost 4 bases and the J gene lost 4 bases, with 19 bases spanning the gap. Per germline, CDR1 DFQATT and CDR2 SNEGSKA (reference sequence). The CDR3 has 15 residues. Here the CDR3 reads CSAILRGRGGYGYTF. The CDR3 DNA is TGCAGTGCTATCTTACGGGGCCGGGGAGGCTATGGCTACACCTTC.

This clonotype was counted between two and nine times. The gene calls are TRBV4-2 and TRBJ2-7; D not certain. CDR3 length: 14 amino acids. Trimming shortened V by 4 bases and J by 5 bases, and 15 bases separated the two germline ends. Germline CDR1 is LGHNA and CDR2 is YNFKEQ. The CDR3 bases are TGTGCCAGCAGCCCTGACGCAGGAAAGGACGAGCAGTACTTC. Translation gives CASSPDAGKDEQYF.

The gene calls are TRBV2 and TRBJ2-7; 7 bases are shared with TRBD1. The CDR3 has 16 amino acids. Germline V gene data show CDR1 as SNHLY and CDR2 as FYNNEI. The J segment lost 1 base and the V segment lost 1 base, leaving 7 bases of the junction unmatched. The CDR3 is CASSEVGRQGSYEQYF. The CDR3, as DNA: TGTGCCAGCAGTGAAGTGGGGCGACAGGGATCCTACGAGCAGTACTTC.